These 27 T cell receptor beta chains were all obtained from the same sample, sequenced in a study of cytomegalovirus exposure and HLA in healthy donors. With 60 Vbeta and 13 Jbeta primers, the PCR was carried out. The data were produced by immunoSEQ multiplex PCR, yet TCRdb's version contains in-frame clones alone and is incomplete. The sample shows around 140,000 clones, around 73% of them seen only once. Sequencing input: PBMCs. All receptors come from a female donor in good health and CMV-seronegative.

The rearrangement links TRBV28 to TRBJ2-7; 10 bases map to TRBD1. The trim removed 8 bases at V and 2 bases at J, leaving 9 bases unmatched. Germline V gene data show CDR1 as MDHEN and CDR2 as SYDVKM. CDR3 length equals 15 residues. CDR3 DNA: TGTGCCAGCGAACGCGACAGGGGGCAACCCTACGAGCAGTACTTC. It translates to CASERDRGQPYEQYF.

The chain uses TRBV27 and TRBJ2-7, with D possibly TRBD1 on 5 matching bases. Germline CDR1 is MNHEY and CDR2 is SMNVEV (reference sequence). The V and J ends lost 3 bases and 0 bases respectively, with 12 bases between them. The CDR3 consists of 15 residues. The CDR3 spells CASSFTRERSYEQYF. The CDR3 coding sequence is TGTGCCAGCAGTTTCACCAGGGAACGCTCCTACGAGCAGTACTTC.

Regarding this clone: One end of the junction varies from germline; a read error may be responsible. The gene calls are TRBV29-1 and TRBJ2-7, with 9 bases aligning to TRBD1. The CDR3 is made up of 11 amino acids. Germline CDR1 SQVTM, CDR2 ANQGSEA. The CDR3 reads CSVDIPGQGQF. The CDR3 DNA reads TGCAGCGTTGACATCCCGGGACAGGGTCAATTC.

The V and J genes are TRBV5-5 and TRBJ1-1; a weak D match, TRBD1 (6 bases). Trimming removed 0 bases at V and 5 bases at J, with 14 bases between. This CDR3 is 15 amino acids long. Looked up from germline, CDR1 is SGHKS and CDR2 is YYEKEE (reference sequence). The CDR3 sequence: CASSLAPRGGTEAFF. In nucleotides, the CDR3 is TGTGCCAGCAGCTTGGCCCCCAGGGGTGGGACTGAAGCTTTCTTT.

This chain joins TRBV28 and TRBJ1-1; D perhaps matches TRBD1 (5 bases). Germline CDR1 is MDHEN and CDR2 is SYDVKM. The length of the CDR3 is 13 residues. Deletions cut 0 bases from V and 5 bases from J, with 7 bases between. The CDR3 sequence: CASSLWTATEAFF. CDR3 DNA sequence: TGTGCCAGCAGTTTATGGACAGCTACTGAAGCTTTCTTT.

The genes are TRBV5-1 and TRBJ1-6; D not certain. CDR3 length: 16 residues. Trimming took 1 base from V and 5 from J, leaving 13 bases between them. Per the germline V gene, CDR1 is SGHRS and CDR2 is YFSETQ. Here the CDR3 reads CASSLTPPGNNSPLHF. The CDR3 nucleotides are TGCGCCAGCAGCTTGACACCGCCAGGCAATAATTCACCCCTCCACTTT.

As to this clone: A junction boundary mismatches the germline segment, possibly from a read error. The chain links TRBV7-7 to TRBJ2-5; D is perhaps TRBD2 (6 bases). Germline V gene lookup returns CDR1 SSHAT and CDR2 FNYEAQ (reference sequence). This CDR3 contains 16 residues. The chain's CDR3 is CASSYRGRPLQGTQYF. The CDR3 DNA is TGTGCTAGCAGCTACAGAGGGAGGCCCCTCCAAGGGACCCAGTACTTC.

The chain links TRBV2 to TRBJ2-3, with D maybe TRBD2 (6 bases). Germline CDR1 and CDR2: SNHLY and FYNNEI. Trimming took 6 bases from V and 1 from J, leaving 14 bases between them. The CDR3 totals 15 residues. The CDR3 sequence is CASRTDSGGTDTQYF. In DNA, the CDR3 is TGTGCCAGCAGGACGGATAGCGGAGGCACAGATACGCAGTATTTT.

This chain joins TRBV7-3 and TRBJ2-1, with 11 bases fitting TRBD1. The germline gives CDR1 SGHTA, CDR2 FQGTGA. J gave up 7 bases and V 1 base, and 6 bases lay outside the gene matches. This CDR3 is built from 16 residues. The CDR3 coding sequence is TGTGCCAGCAGCTTAAGCCTGGGACAGGGGGAGAATGAGCAGTTCTTC. Translated, it gives CASSLSLGQGENEQFF. The complete variable domain, with remaining parts taken from reference TRBV7-3 and TRBJ2-1, reads GAGVSQTPSNKVTEKGKYVELRCDPISGHTALYWYRQSLGQGPEFLIYFQGTGAADDSGLPNDRFFAVRPEGSVSTLKIQRTERGDSAVYLCASSLSLGQGENEQFFGPGTRLTVL.

This chain links TRBV6-5 with TRBJ1-2; 9 bases fit TRBD1. Germline loops: CDR1 MNHEY, CDR2 SVGAGI. This CDR3 has 15 residues. Trimming cost V 5 bases and J 4 bases; bases outside gene matches: 8. CDR3: CASSPGTGIFYGYTF. CDR3 sequence (DNA): TGTGCCAGCAGTCCCGGGACAGGGATTTTCTATGGCTACACCTTC.

In this sample, this clone turned up once. The chain combines TRBV4-2 with TRBJ2-2; TRBD2 might be the D (6 bases). Trimming shortened V by 4 bases and J by 2 bases, and 8 bases separated the two germline ends. Germline values: CDR1 LGHNA, CDR2 YNFKEQ. This CDR3 comprises 14 residues. The CDR3 spells CASSRDLNTGELFF. As DNA, the CDR3 is TGTGCCAGCAGCCGGGACTTAAACACCGGGGAGCTGTTTTTT.

This chain links TRBV29-1 with TRBJ1-6, with D maybe TRBD1 (6 bases). The ends were cut back, 6 bases at V and 6 bases at J, with 15 bases in the middle. The CDR3 has 14 residues. The germline V gene has CDR1 SQVTM and CDR2 ANQGSEA. CDR3 protein: CSVAPEGVNSPLHF. The CDR3 DNA follows: TGCAGCGTCGCTCCTGAGGGGGTTAATTCACCCCTCCACTTT.

V and J are TRBV27 and TRBJ1-3; D remains unclear. Germline lookup yields CDR1 MNHEY and CDR2 SMNVEV (reference sequence). The CDR3 consists of 15 residues. V was pared by 5 bases and J by 0 bases, with 11 bases between. Here the CDR3 reads CASSITYSSGNTIYF. DNA of the CDR3: TGTGCCAGCAGTATAACCTACAGCTCTGGAAACACCATATATTTT.

To note about this clone: At one end the junction does not follow the germline gene, possibly because of a read error. This chain links TRBV7-9 with TRBJ2-2, with D unresolved. Germline V gene lookup returns CDR1 SEHNR and CDR2 FQNEAQ (reference sequence). The CDR3 loop spans 12 amino acids. The CDR3 here is CSSSRDTGELFF. As DNA, the CDR3 is TGTTCCAGCAGCCGGGACACCGGGGAGCTGTTTTTT.

This clone was seen once. The chain employs TRBV11-2 and TRBJ2-1; 10 bases are shared with TRBD1. The CDR3 spans 17 residues. Looked up from germline, CDR1 is SGHAT and CDR2 is FQNNGV. Losses at the gene ends were 1 base for V and 6 bases for J; bases not matched to a gene: 9. The CDR3 nucleotides are TGTGCCAGCAGCTTAGTTGGGGTGACAGGGGGCTTCAATGAGCAGTTCTTC. It codes for CASSLVGVTGGFNEQFF.

The V call is TRBV6-5, the J call TRBJ1-5; D might be TRBD1 (6 bases). V lost 7 bases to trimming and J lost 5 bases, with 15 bases between them. Germline CDR1 MNHEY, CDR2 SVGAGI. The CDR3 length is 14 residues. CDR3 sequence (DNA): TGTGCCAGCACCGCCGACAGGAGCCATCAGCCCCAGCATTTT. This sequence encodes CASTADRSHQPQHF.

The chain links TRBV6-1 to TRBJ2-1, with a tentative D call TRBD2 (6 bases). CDR1 and CDR2 (germline): MNHNS, SASEGT. The length of the CDR3 is 13 residues. V was pared by 6 bases and J by 4 bases, with 10 bases between. CDR3: CASRAGPYNEQFF. Here the CDR3 DNA reads TGTGCCAGCAGAGCGGGCCCTTACAATGAGCAGTTCTTC.

J is TRBJ1-2 and V is TRBV9, with 8 bases fitting TRBD1. With 2 bases clipped from V and 4 bases from J, the junction kept 7 bases outside the gene matches. Per the germline V gene, CDR1 is SGDLS and CDR2 is YYNGEE. The CDR3 consists of 15 residues. In DNA, the CDR3 is TGTGCCAGCAGCGTCGACAGGGGCTTCGGCTATGGCTACACCTTC. It encodes CASSVDRGFGYGYTF.

The chain carries TRBV5-8 and TRBJ2-5, with D perhaps TRBD2 (5 bases). V dropped 1 base and J dropped 1 base, with 5 bases sitting between them. The CDR3 is made up of 13 amino acids. CDR1 and CDR2 from the germline V gene are SGHTS and YDEGEE. The DNA for the CDR3 is TGTGCCAGCAGCTTGCGGGGCCAAGAGACCCAGTACTTC. Its protein product is CASSLRGQETQYF.

This clone was detected once. This chain uses TRBV29-1 with TRBJ2-1; D may be TRBD1 (5 bases). This CDR3 region has 12 residues. Germline values: CDR1 SQVTM, CDR2 ANQGSEA. V lost 4 bases, J lost 8 bases, and 12 bases lay in between. Here the CDR3 reads CSVVPGSDEQFF. CDR3 DNA sequence: TGCAGCGTTGTTCCAGGGTCCGATGAGCAGTTCTTC.

The gene calls are TRBV7-8 and TRBJ2-5; TRBD2 matches at 13 bases. The CDR3 is 20 amino acids. CDR1 and CDR2 from the germline V gene are SGHVS and FQNEAQ. J was trimmed by 4 bases and V by 2 bases; bases with no gene match: 16. The CDR3 loop is CASSLPSGTSGAPLGETQYF. The CDR3, as DNA: TGTGCCAGCAGCTTACCATCCGGGACTAGCGGGGCCCCGCTCGGAGAGACCCAGTACTTC.

The chain is built from TRBV27 and TRBJ1-2; tentative D call: TRBD1 (5 bases). The V gene's germline CDR1 is MNHEY and CDR2 SMNVEV (reference sequence). The V and J ends lost 6 bases and 6 bases respectively, with 20 bases between them. There are 15 residues in the CDR3. The CDR3 DNA is TGTGCCAGCAGGGTACTCGCGGGGGTGGATGATGGCTACACCTTC. Encoded protein: CASRVLAGVDDGYTF.

The V and J genes are TRBV11-2 and TRBJ2-1; tentatively, D is TRBD2 (6 bases). The V gene's germline CDR1 is SGHAT and CDR2 FQNNGV. V was cut by 3 bases and J by 0 bases, with 12 bases left in between. This CDR3 has 16 residues. CDR3 region: CASSFSAGSSYNEQFF. For the CDR3, the DNA is TGTGCCAGCAGCTTCTCCGCCGGGAGCTCCTACAATGAGCAGTTCTTC.

The rearrangement joins TRBV21-1 to TRBJ2-5; TRBD1 is taken as the D call from the table, unchecked against the DNA. TRBV21-1 corresponds to a pseudogene. CDR3 size: 13 residues. CDR3 amino acids: CATQPGYGETQYF. The CDR3 DNA reads TGTGCCACACAACCAGGGTATGGGGAGACCCAGTACTTC.

The chain is built from TRBV20-1 and TRBJ2-1, with no clear D. In germline, CDR1 is DFQATT, CDR2 SNEGSKA (reference sequence). Between the trimmed V and J ends, which lost 5 bases and 7 bases, there was a span of 9 bases. The CDR3 is 11 residues long. The CDR3 bases are TGCAGTGCTGGAGCGCGAAATGAGCAGTTCTTC. Protein sequence: CSAGARNEQFF.

V and J are TRBV7-8 and TRBJ2-7; TRBD1 aligns across 8 bases. The length of the CDR3 is 16 residues. In germline, CDR1 is SGHVS, CDR2 FQNEAQ. J lost 5 bases, V lost 0 bases, and 9 bases had no gene match. Written as DNA, the CDR3 is TGTGCCAGCAGCTTAGCGGTTGACAGGGGTTCCCACGAGCAGTACTTC. Its translation is CASSLAVDRGSHEQYF.

The chain recombines TRBV25-1 with TRBJ2-1; D not certain. V was shortened by 5 bases and J by 4 bases, with 9 bases between the two germline ends. The CDR3 spans 13 residues. The germline CDR1 and CDR2 sequences are MGHDK and SYGVNS. CDR3 residues: CASSHREYNEQFF. CDR3 nucleotides: TGTGCCAGCAGTCATAGAGAGTACAATGAGCAGTTCTTC.